The clone carrying this T cell receptor (beta chain) has a count of ten or more. The antigen remains undetermined. This specimen belongs to a study of neurological immune-mediated disorders. Findings and limits, study-wide: HTLV-1-associated myelopathy had the most TCR clonal expansion, while multiple sclerosis had the least, a level that fell below healthy controls. When repertoires were grouped phylogenetically, those of 18 of 34 multiple sclerosis patients fell into one related-CDR3 cluster, a possible signature. Expanded clones shared no CDR3 amino acid sequences across subjects, suggesting private repertoires in all groups.

There were 850,000 to 1,000,000 CD4+ or CD8+ T cells used in the sorted libraries. V lost 0 bases to trimming and J lost 7 bases, with 13 bases between them. CDR1 is DFQATT and CDR2 is SNEGSKA in the germline V gene (reference sequence). The CDR3 runs to 13 residues. One entry per CDR3 protein results from TCRdb running MiXCR on the 5' RACE reads. The data contain over 45,000 distinct CDR3 sequences, around 5.8% of them singletons. The sample comprised CD4+ T cells from blood. The receptor comes from a woman between 18 and 30 years old with multiple sclerosis. This chain joins TRBV20-1 and TRBJ2-7; the D gene could be TRBD1 or TRBD2 (5 bases each). The CDR3 protein is CSAREGARDEQYF. CDR3 DNA sequence: TGCAGTGCTAGAGAAGGGGCACGGGATGAGCAGTACTTC.